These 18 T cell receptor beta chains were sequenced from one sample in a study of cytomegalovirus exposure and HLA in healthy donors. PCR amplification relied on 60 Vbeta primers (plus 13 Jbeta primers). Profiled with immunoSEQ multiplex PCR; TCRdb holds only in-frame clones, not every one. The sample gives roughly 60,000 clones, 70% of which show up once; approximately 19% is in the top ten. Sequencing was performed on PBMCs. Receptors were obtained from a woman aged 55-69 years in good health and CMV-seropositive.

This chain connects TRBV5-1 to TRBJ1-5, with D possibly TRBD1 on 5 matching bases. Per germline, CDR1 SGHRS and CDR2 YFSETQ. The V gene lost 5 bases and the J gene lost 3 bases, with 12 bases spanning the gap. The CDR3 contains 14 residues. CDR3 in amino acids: CASSLEGINQPQHF. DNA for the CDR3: TGCGCCAGCAGTCTGGAGGGGATCAATCAGCCCCAGCATTTT. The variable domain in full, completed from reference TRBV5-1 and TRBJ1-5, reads KAGVTQTPRYLIKTRGQQVTLSCSPISGHRSVSWYQQTPGQGLQFLFEYFSETQRNKGNFPGRFSGRQFSNSRSEMNVSTLELGDSALYLCASSLEGINQPQHFGDGTRLSIL.

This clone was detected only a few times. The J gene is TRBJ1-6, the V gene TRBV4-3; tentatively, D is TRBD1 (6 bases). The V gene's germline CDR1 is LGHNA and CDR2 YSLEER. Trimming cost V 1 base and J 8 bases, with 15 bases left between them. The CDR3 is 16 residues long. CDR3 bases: TGCGCCAGCAGCCAAGTAACAGGGATCTTCGATTCACCCCTCCACTTT. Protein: CASSQVTGIFDSPLHF.

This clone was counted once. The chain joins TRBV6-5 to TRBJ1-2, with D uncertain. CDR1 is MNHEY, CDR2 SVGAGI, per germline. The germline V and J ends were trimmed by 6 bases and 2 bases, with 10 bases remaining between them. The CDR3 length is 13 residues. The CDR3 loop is CASSPGRNYGYTF. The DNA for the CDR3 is TGTGCCAGCAGCCCCGGCAGGAACTATGGCTACACCTTC.

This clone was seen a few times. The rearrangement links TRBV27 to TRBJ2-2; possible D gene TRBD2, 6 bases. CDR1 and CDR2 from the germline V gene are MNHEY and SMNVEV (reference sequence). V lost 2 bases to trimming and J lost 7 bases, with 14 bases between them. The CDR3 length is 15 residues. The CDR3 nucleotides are TGTGCCAGCAGTTTAAAGGGACTTAGGGGCGGGGAGCTGTTTTTT. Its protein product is CASSLKGLRGGELFF.

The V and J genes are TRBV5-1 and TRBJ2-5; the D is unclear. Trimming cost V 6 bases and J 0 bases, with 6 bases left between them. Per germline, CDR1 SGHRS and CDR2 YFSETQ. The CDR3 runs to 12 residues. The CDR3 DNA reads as TGCGCCAGCACCCCAAACCAAGAGACCCAGTACTTC. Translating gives CASTPNQETQYF.

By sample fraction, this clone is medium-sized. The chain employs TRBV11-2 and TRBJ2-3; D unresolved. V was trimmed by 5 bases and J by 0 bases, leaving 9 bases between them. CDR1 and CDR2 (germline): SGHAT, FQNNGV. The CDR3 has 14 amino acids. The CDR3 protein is CASSRAKSTDTQYF. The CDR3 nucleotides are TGTGCCAGCAGCCGCGCAAAAAGCACAGATACGCAGTATTTT.

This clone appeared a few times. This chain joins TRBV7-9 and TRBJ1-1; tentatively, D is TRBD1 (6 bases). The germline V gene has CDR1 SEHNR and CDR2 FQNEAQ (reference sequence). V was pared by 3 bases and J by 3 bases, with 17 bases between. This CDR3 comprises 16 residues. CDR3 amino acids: CASSFTGWGRDTEAFF. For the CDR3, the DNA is TGTGCCAGCAGCTTCACTGGGTGGGGGCGCGACACTGAAGCTTTCTTT. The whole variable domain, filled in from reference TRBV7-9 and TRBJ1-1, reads DTGVSQNPRHKITKRGQNVTFRCDPISEHNRLYWYRQTLGQGPEFLTYFQNEAQLEKSRLLSDRFSAERPKGSFSTLEIQRTEQGDSAMYLCASSFTGWGRDTEAFFGQGTRLTVV.

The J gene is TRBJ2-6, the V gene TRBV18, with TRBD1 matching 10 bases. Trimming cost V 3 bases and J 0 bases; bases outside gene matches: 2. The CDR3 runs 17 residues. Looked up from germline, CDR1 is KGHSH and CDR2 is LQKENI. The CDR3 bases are TGTGCCAGCTCACCGACAGGGGGCAGCTCTGGGGCCAACGTCCTGACTTTC. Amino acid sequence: CASSPTGGSSGANVLTF.

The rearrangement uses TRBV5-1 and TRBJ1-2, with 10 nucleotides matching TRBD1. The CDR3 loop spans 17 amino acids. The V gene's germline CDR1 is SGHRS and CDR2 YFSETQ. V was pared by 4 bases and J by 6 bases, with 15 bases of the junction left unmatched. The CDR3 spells CASSSTRGPTGGDGYTF. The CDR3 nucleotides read TGCGCCAGCAGCAGCACGAGGGGGCCGACAGGGGGCGATGGCTACACCTTC.

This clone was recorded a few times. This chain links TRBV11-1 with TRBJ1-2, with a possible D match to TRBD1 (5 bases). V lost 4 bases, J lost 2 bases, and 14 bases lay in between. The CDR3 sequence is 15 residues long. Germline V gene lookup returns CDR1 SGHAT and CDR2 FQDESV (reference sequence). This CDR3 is CASSSFFDSNYGYTF. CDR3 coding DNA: TGTGCCAGCAGCTCCTTCTTTGACAGCAACTATGGCTACACCTTC. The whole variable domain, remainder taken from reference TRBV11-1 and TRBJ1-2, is EAEVAQSPRYKITEKSQAVAFWCDPISGHATLYWYRQILGQGPELLVQFQDESVVDDSQLPKDRFSAERLKGVDSTLKIQPAELGDSAMYLCASSSFFDSNYGYTFGSGTRLTVV.

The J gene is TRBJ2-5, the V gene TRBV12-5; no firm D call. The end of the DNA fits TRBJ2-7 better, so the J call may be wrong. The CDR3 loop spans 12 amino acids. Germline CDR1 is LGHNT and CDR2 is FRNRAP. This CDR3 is CASGLPPHEQYF. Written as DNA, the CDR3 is TGTGCTAGTGGTTTGCCTCCCCACGAGCAGTACTTC.

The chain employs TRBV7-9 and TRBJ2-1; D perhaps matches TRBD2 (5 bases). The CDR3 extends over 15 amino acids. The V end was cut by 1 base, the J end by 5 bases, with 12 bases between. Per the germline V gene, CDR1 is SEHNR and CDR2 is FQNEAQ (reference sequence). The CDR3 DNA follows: TGTGCCAGCAGCTTAGTCCTCGGGAAGGACAATGAGCAGTTCTTC. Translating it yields CASSLVLGKDNEQFF.

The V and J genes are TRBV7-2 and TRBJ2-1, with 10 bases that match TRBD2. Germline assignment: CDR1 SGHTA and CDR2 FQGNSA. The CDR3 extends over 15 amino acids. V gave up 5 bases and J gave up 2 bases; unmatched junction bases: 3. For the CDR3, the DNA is TGTGCCAGCAGCGCCAGCGGGGGGGCCTACAATGAGCAGTTCTTC. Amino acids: CASSASGGAYNEQFF.

Written as DNA, the CDR3 is TGTGCCAGCAGCCCCCATCAGGGTAACAATTCACCCCTCCACTTT. It yields the protein CASSPHQGNNSPLHF. The V and J genes are TRBV7-2 and TRBJ1-6, with D possibly matching TRBD1 (5 bases). V was pared by 5 bases and J by 7 bases, with 15 bases between. The CDR3 contains 15 residues. Germline CDR1 and CDR2: SGHTA and FQGNSA.

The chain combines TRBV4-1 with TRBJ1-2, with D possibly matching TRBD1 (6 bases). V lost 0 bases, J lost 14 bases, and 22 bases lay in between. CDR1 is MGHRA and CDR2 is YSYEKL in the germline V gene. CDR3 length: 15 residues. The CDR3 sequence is CASSQDPRGRGEVTF. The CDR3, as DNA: TGCGCCAGCAGCCAAGACCCCAGGGGCCGGGGAGAGGTAACCTTC.

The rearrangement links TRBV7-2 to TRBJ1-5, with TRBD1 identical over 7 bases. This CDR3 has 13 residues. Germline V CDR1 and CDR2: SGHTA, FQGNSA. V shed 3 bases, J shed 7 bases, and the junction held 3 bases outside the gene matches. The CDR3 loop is CASSFEGAQPQHF. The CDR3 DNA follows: TGTGCCAGCAGCTTCGAGGGGGCCCAGCCCCAGCATTTT.

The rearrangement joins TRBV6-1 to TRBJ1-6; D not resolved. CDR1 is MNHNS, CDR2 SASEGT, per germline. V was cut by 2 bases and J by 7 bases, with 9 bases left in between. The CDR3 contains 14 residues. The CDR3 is CASSELGSNSPLHF. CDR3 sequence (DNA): TGTGCCAGCAGTGAATTGGGCAGCAATTCACCCCTCCACTTT.

This CDR3 reads CASSRDSLNTEAFF. In nucleotides, the CDR3 is TGTGCCAGCAGTCGGGACTCTTTGAACACTGAAGCTTTCTTT. The V and J genes are TRBV6-1 and TRBJ1-1; weak D call: TRBD1 (5 bases). Trimming left V 5 bases short and J 0 bases short, with 10 bases between. CDR1 is MNHNS and CDR2 is SASEGT in the germline V gene. The CDR3 is made up of 14 amino acids.